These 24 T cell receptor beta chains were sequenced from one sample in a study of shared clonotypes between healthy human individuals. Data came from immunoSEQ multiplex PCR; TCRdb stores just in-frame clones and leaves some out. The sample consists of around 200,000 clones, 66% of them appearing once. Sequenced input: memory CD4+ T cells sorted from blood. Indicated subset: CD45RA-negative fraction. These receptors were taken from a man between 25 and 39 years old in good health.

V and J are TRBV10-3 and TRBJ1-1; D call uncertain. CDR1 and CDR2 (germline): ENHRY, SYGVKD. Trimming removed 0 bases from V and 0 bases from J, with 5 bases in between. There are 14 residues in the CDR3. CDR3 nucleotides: TGTGCCATCAGTGAGTCCCGGATGAACACTGAAGCTTTCTTT. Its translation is CAISESRMNTEAFF.

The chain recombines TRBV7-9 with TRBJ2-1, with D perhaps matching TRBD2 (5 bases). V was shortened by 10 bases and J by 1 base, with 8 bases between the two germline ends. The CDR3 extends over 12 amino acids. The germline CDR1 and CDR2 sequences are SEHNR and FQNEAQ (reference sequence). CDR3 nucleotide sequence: TGTGCCACCGAGGGTTCCTACAATGAGCAGTTCTTC. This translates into CATEGSYNEQFF. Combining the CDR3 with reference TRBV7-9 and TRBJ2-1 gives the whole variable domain DTGVSQNPRHKITKRGQNVTFRCDPISEHNRLYWYRQTLGQGPEFLTYFQNEAQLEKSRLLSDRFSAERPKGSFSTLEIQRTEQGDSAMYLCATEGSYNEQFFGPGTRLTVL.

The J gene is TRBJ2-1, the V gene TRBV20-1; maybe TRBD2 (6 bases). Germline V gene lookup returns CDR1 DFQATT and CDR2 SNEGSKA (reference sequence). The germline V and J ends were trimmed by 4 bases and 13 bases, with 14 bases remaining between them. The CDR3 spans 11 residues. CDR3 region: CSATVAEKQFF. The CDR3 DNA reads TGCAGTGCTACGGTAGCGGAGAAACAGTTCTTC.

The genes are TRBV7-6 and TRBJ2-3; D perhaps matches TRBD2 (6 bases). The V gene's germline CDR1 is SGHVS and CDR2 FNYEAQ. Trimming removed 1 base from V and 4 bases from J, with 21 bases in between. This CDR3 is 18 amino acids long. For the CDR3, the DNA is TGTGCCAGCAGCTTAGTTGGGGGGACCCCCCTGGTCCCAGATACGCAGTATTTT. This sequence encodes CASSLVGGTPLVPDTQYF.

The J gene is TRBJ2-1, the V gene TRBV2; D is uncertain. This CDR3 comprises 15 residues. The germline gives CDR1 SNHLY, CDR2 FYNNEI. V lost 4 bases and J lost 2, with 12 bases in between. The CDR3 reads CASSVAVLPYNEQFF. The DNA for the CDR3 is TGTGCCAGCAGTGTCGCGGTCCTTCCCTACAATGAGCAGTTCTTC.

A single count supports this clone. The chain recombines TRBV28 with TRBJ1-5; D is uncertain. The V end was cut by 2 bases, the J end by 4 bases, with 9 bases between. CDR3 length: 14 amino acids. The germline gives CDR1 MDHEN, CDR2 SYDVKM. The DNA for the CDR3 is TGTGCCAGCAGTTTAGTGGGCGGAAATCAGCCCCAGCATTTT. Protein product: CASSLVGGNQPQHF.

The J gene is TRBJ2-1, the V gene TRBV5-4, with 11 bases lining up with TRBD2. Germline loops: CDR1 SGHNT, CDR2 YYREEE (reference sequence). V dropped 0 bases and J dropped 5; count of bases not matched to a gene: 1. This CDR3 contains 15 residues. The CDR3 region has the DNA TGTGCCAGCAGCTTGGATAGCGGGAGGGACAATGAGCAGTTCTTC. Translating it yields CASSLDSGRDNEQFF.

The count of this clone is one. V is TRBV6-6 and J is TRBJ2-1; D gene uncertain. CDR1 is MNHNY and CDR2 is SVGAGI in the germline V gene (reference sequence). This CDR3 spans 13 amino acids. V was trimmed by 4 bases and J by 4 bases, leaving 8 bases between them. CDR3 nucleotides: TGTGCCAGCAGTTTGGGCCTATACAATGAGCAGTTCTTC. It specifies CASSLGLYNEQFF.

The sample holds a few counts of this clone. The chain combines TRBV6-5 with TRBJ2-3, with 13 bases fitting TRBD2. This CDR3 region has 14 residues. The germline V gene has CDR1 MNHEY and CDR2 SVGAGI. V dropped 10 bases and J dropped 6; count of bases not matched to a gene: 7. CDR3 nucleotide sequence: TGTGCCACCCGGACTAGCGGGAGCCCCGATACGCAGTATTTT. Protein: CATRTSGSPDTQYF.

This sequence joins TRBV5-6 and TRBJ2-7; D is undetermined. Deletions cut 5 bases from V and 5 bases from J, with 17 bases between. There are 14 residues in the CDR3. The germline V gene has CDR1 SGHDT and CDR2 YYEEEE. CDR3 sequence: CASSPLLGHNEQYF. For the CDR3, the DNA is TGTGCCAGCAGTCCTCTCCTGGGCCACAACGAGCAGTACTTC.

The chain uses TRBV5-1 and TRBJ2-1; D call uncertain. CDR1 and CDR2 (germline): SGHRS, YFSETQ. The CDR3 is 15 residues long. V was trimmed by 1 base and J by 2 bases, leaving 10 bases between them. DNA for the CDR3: TGCGCCAGCAGCTTGACCCGAGCAGCCTACAATGAGCAGTTCTTC. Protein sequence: CASSLTRAAYNEQFF.

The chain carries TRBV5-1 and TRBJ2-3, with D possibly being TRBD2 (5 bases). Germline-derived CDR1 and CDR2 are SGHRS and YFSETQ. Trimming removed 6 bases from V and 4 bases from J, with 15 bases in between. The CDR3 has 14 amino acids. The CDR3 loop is CASKGGWAADTQYF. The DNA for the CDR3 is TGCGCCAGCAAAGGAGGCTGGGCGGCAGATACGCAGTATTTT.

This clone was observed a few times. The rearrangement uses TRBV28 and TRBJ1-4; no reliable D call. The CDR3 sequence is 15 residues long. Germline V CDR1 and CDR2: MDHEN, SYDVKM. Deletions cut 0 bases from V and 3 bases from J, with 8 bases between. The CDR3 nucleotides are TGTGCCAGCAGTTTATGGGGGAATGCTAATGAAAAACTGTTTTTT. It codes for CASSLWGNANEKLFF.

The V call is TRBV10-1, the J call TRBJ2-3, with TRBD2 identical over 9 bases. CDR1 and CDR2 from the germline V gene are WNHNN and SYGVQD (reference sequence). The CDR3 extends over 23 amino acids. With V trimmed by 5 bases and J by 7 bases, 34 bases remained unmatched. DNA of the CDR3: TGCGCCAGCAGTCCGGGGCAACTTGTCAGTCCTCGGTCTAGCGGGATCGTTAAGAATACGCAGTATTTT. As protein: CASSPGQLVSPRSSGIVKNTQYF.

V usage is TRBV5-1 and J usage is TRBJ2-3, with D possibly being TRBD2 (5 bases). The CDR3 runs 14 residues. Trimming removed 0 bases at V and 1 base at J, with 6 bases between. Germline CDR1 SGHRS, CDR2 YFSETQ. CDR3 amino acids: CASSLGAGTDTQYF. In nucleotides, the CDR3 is TGCGCCAGCAGCTTGGGAGCGGGCACAGATACGCAGTATTTT.

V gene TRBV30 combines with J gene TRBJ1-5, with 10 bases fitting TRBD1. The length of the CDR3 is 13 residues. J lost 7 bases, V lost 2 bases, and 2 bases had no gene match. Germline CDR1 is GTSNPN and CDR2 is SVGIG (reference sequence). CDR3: CAWSRTGGQPQHF. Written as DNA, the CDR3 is TGTGCCTGGAGTCGGACAGGGGGACAGCCCCAGCATTTT.

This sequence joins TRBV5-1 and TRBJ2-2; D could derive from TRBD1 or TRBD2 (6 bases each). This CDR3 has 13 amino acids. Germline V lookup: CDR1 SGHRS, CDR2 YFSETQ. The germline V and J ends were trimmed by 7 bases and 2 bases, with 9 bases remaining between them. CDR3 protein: CASGGLNTGELFF. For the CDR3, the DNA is TGCGCCAGCGGGGGGCTCAACACCGGGGAGCTGTTTTTT. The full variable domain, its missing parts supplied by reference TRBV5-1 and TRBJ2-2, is KAGVTQTPRYLIKTRGQQVTLSCSPISGHRSVSWYQQTPGQGLQFLFEYFSETQRNKGNFPGRFSGRQFSNSRSEMNVSTLELGDSALYLCASGGLNTGELFFGEGSRLTVL.

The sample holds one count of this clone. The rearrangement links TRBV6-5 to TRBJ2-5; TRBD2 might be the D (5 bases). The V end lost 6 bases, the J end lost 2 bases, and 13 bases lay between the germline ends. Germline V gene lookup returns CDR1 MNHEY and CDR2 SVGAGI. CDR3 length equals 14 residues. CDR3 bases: TGTGCCAGCAGAAACGGACGGGGACAAGAGACCCAGTACTTC. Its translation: CASRNGRGQETQYF.

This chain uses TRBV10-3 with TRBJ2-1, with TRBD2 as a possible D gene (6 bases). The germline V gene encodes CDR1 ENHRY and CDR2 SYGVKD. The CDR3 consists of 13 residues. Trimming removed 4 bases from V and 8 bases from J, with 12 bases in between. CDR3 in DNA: TGTGCCATCAGTGGCGGTGGAGGGGATGAGCAGTTCTTC. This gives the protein CAISGGGGDEQFF.

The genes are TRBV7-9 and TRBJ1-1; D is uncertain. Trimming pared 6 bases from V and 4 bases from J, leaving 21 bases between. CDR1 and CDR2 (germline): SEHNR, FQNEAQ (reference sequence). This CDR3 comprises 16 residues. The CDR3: CASRNWVGLEGTEAFF. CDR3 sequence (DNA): TGTGCCAGCAGAAACTGGGTGGGGTTGGAGGGCACTGAAGCTTTCTTT.

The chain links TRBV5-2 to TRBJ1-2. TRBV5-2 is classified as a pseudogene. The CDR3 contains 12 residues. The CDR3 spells CASKRKTYGYTF. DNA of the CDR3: TGTGCCAGCAAACGAAAGACCTATGGCTACACCTTC.

CDR3 amino acids: CASSSGGRARSAYNEQFF. CDR3 nucleotide sequence: TGTGCCAGCAGCTCGGGCGGGAGGGCCAGGTCGGCCTACAATGAGCAGTTCTTC. The V and J genes are TRBV11-2 and TRBJ2-1; TRBD2 agrees at 9 bases. CDR3 length: 18 amino acids. V dropped 4 bases and J dropped 2; count of bases not matched to a gene: 12. Germline CDR1 SGHAT, CDR2 FQNNGV.

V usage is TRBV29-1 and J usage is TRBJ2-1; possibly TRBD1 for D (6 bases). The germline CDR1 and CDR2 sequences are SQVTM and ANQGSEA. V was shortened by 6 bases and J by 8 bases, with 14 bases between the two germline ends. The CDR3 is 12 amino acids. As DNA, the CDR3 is TGCAGCGTAGACCTCCCAGGGGATGAGCAGTTCTTC. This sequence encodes CSVDLPGDEQFF.

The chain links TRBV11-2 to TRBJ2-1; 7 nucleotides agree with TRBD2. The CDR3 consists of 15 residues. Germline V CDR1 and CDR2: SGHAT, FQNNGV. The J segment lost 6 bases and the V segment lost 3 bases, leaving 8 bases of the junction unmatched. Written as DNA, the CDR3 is TGTGCCAGCAGCTTGGGGGACGGGAGGCGCAATGAGCAGTTCTTC. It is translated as CASSLGDGRRNEQFF.